The 23 T cell receptor beta chains below come from one sample, sequenced in a study of blood T cell repertoires in COVID-19. Produced via immunoSEQ multiplex PCR; TCRdb's table is partial and in-frame only. The sample holds over 200,000 clones, around 87% seen once. The sample comprised peripheral blood. These receptors were taken from a woman in her 30s who had recovered from COVID-19.

The genes are TRBV15 and TRBJ2-1; 12 bases align to TRBD2. Germline V CDR1 and CDR2: LNHNV, YYDKDF (reference sequence). The CDR3 has 16 residues. The J segment lost 5 bases and the V segment lost 1 base, leaving 3 bases of the junction unmatched. The DNA of the CDR3 is TGTGCCACCAGCAGAGCGGGACTAGCGGGCAACAATGAGCAGTTCTTC. Amino acids: CATSRAGLAGNNEQFF.

The chain combines TRBV29-1 with TRBJ1-1, with D perhaps matching TRBD1 (6 bases). The CDR3 length is 15 residues. Germline lookup yields CDR1 SQVTM and CDR2 ANQGSEA. V lost 5 bases, J lost 4 bases, and 20 bases lay in between. CDR3 protein: CSVWLQGGLGTEAFF. The CDR3 nucleotides are TGCAGCGTTTGGTTACAGGGCGGGTTGGGCACTGAAGCTTTCTTT.

In this sample, this clone turned up a few times. The chain couples TRBV15 to TRBJ1-1; perhaps TRBD1 as D (5 bases). Per the germline V gene, CDR1 is LNHNV and CDR2 is YYDKDF (reference sequence). With 4 bases removed from V and 0 bases from J, the gap between germline ends came to 6 bases. This CDR3 is 13 amino acids long. The CDR3 sequence: CATSKQVNTEAFF. In DNA, the CDR3 is TGTGCCACCAGCAAACAGGTGAACACTGAAGCTTTCTTT.

The rearrangement links TRBV6-2 or TRBV6-3 to TRBJ1-2, with unresolved D. Trimming stripped 0 bases from V and 5 bases from J, with 7 bases between. Germline V CDR1 and CDR2: MNHEY, SVGEGT. This CDR3 has 13 residues. CDR3: CASSYSREYGYTF. CDR3 nucleotide sequence: TGTGCCAGCAGTTACTCGAGAGAATATGGCTACACCTTC.

A remark on this clone: Other DNA sequences from this sample encode an identical CDR3 as well. The V and J genes are TRBV3-1 (or the pseudogene TRBV3-2) and TRBJ2-7; 10 nucleotides align to TRBD2. Germline values: CDR1 LGHDT, CDR2 YNNKEL (reference sequence). The trim removed 0 bases at V and 7 bases at J, leaving 9 bases unmatched. CDR3 length: 16 residues. The CDR3, as DNA: TGTGCCAGCAGCCAAGATCTCCTAGCGGGGGCGTGGGAGCAGTACTTC. Its protein is CASSQDLLAGAWEQYF.

The chain uses TRBV5-1 and TRBJ2-2, with TRBD1 as a possible D gene (6 bases). The germline CDR1 and CDR2 sequences are SGHRS and YFSETQ. The CDR3 covers 15 residues. The CDR3 DNA is TGCGCTGTACGAGGGGGTCAGGACTACACCGGGGAGCTGTTTTTT. Amino acids: CAVRGGQDYTGELFF.

The rearrangement links TRBV2 to TRBJ2-1; 7 nucleotides line up with TRBD2. J was trimmed by 2 bases and V by 4 bases; bases with no gene match: 11. CDR3 length: 17 residues. The germline V gene has CDR1 SNHLY and CDR2 FYNNEI. The CDR3 sequence is CASSAGGLARAYNEQFF. CDR3 nucleotides: TGTGCCAGCAGTGCGGGGGGACTGGCCAGGGCCTACAATGAGCAGTTCTTC.

The V and J genes are TRBV7-7 and TRBJ2-2; TRBD2 agrees at 7 bases. V lost 5 bases, J lost 4 bases, and 4 bases stayed unmatched. This CDR3 spans 14 amino acids. Germline-derived CDR1 and CDR2 are SSHAT and FNYEAQ (reference sequence). CDR3: CASSPSGGTGELFF. The CDR3 DNA follows: TGTGCCAGCAGCCCTAGCGGAGGCACCGGGGAGCTGTTTTTT.

In its sample, this clone was seen once. This CDR3 reads CSVEDRGGYTF. Here the CDR3 DNA reads TGCAGCGTTGAAGACAGGGGCGGCTACACCTTC. The J gene is TRBJ1-2, the V gene TRBV29-1; D possibly corresponds to TRBD1 (6 bases). Germline-derived CDR1 and CDR2 are SQVTM and ANQGSEA. The CDR3 contains 11 residues. Trimming removed 0 bases from V and 8 bases from J, with 7 bases in between. The complete variable domain, with remaining parts taken from reference TRBV29-1 and TRBJ1-2, reads SAVISQKPSRDICQRGTSLTIQCQVDSQVTMMFWYRQQPGQSLTLIATANQGSEATYESGFVIDKFPISRPNLTFSTLTVSNMSPEDSSIYLCSVEDRGGYTFGSGTRLTVV.

The chain couples TRBV5-1 to TRBJ2-1; TRBD2 matches at 11 bases. J gave up 13 bases and V 5 bases, and 11 bases lay outside the gene matches. Germline CDR1 SGHRS, CDR2 YFSETQ. This CDR3 contains 14 residues. The CDR3 coding sequence is TGCGCCAGCAGGGAAACTCTTAGCGGGGGGGCCCAGTTCTTC. Its translation is CASRETLSGGAQFF.

The V gene is TRBV7-6, the J gene TRBJ2-3; the match to TRBD2 covers 10 bases. This CDR3 is 16 amino acids long. CDR1 is SGHVS and CDR2 is FNYEAQ in the germline V gene. Trimming removed 3 bases from V and 5 bases from J; junction bases left unmatched: 8. CDR3 sequence: CASSFKAGGPGDTQYF. CDR3 sequence (DNA): TGTGCCAGCAGCTTTAAAGCGGGGGGGCCAGGAGATACGCAGTATTTT.

This chain joins TRBV18 and TRBJ2-3, with D unresolved. This CDR3 has 14 residues. Germline CDR1 reads KGHSH; CDR2 reads LQKENI. Trimming took off 4 bases at V and 3 bases at J, with 11 bases between the two ends. The CDR3: CASSLPGRTDTQYF. DNA for the CDR3: TGTGCCAGCTCACTTCCGGGTCGGACAGATACGCAGTATTTT.

With respect to this clone: The junction and the germline gene differ at one end; a read error may be behind it. This rearrangement joins TRBV10-1 to TRBJ2-5; TRBD1 aligns across 9 bases. Germline CDR1 WNHNN, CDR2 SYGVQD (reference sequence). This CDR3 is built from 19 residues. CDR3 in amino acids: CACSNRDRVAVLVQETQYF. CDR3 sequence (DNA): TGCGCCTGCAGTAACCGGGACAGGGTAGCTGTGTTGGTTCAAGAGACCCAGTACTTC.

The V and J genes are TRBV5-6 and TRBJ1-4, with 10 bases matching TRBD1. CDR3 size: 16 residues. Looked up from germline, CDR1 is SGHDT and CDR2 is YYEEEE. V lost 5 bases to trimming and J lost 8 bases; unmatched junction nucleotides: 12. The CDR3 DNA is TGTGCCAGCAGGGGGGGACAGGGGTTCGGTGGCGAAAAACTGTTTTTT. This translates into CASRGGQGFGGEKLFF.

The chain recombines TRBV7-9 with TRBJ2-1; D is perhaps TRBD2 (6 bases). The V end lost 5 bases, the J end lost 1 base, and 9 bases lay between the germline ends. Germline values: CDR1 SEHNR, CDR2 FQNEAQ (reference sequence). This CDR3 comprises 14 residues. CDR3 nucleotide sequence: TGTGCCAGCAGCAATCGGGAGTCCTACAATGAGCAGTTCTTC. Its protein product is CASSNRESYNEQFF. Combining the CDR3 with reference TRBV7-9 and TRBJ2-1 gives the whole variable domain DTGVSQNPRHKITKRGQNVTFRCDPISEHNRLYWYRQTLGQGPEFLTYFQNEAQLEKSRLLSDRFSAERPKGSFSTLEIQRTEQGDSAMYLCASSNRESYNEQFFGPGTRLTVL.

The chain links TRBV12-3 or TRBV12-4 to TRBJ2-3; D ambiguous. The CDR3 spans 13 residues. Trimming cost V 5 bases and J 2 bases, with 8 bases left between them. The CDR3 reads CASSLSYTDTQYF. CDR3 nucleotides: TGTGCCAGCAGTCTTAGTTACACAGATACGCAGTATTTT.

This chain links TRBV6-1 with TRBJ2-7; D gene uncertain. Germline CDR1 and CDR2: MNHNS and SASEGT. The ends were cut back, 2 bases at V and 3 bases at J, with 14 bases in the middle. The CDR3 sequence is 15 residues long. This CDR3 reads CASSEHIGDHYEQYF. CDR3 DNA sequence: TGTGCCAGCAGTGAACACATTGGAGACCACTACGAGCAGTACTTC.

This clone was observed a few times. The chain uses TRBV9 and TRBJ1-1; TRBD1 aligns across 7 bases. The V gene's germline CDR1 is SGDLS and CDR2 YYNGEE. V shed 4 bases, J shed 3 bases, and the junction held 3 bases outside the gene matches. This CDR3 comprises 13 residues. CDR3 coding DNA: TGTGCCAGCAGCACAGGGGACTACACTGAAGCTTTCTTT. This codes for CASSTGDYTEAFF.

The rearrangement links TRBV4-3 to TRBJ2-3; 11 positions agree with TRBD2. This CDR3 contains 17 residues. V shed 0 bases, J shed 6 bases, and the junction held 8 bases outside the gene matches. Germline V gives CDR1 LGHNA, CDR2 YSLEER. CDR3 loop: CASSQDSLAGALDTQYF. Here the CDR3 DNA reads TGCGCCAGCAGCCAAGATTCACTAGCGGGGGCCTTGGATACGCAGTATTTT.

The rearrangement uses TRBV7-9 and TRBJ1-5; 7 bases align to TRBD1. Per germline, CDR1 SEHNR and CDR2 FQNEAQ (reference sequence). J was trimmed by 0 bases and V by 7 bases; bases with no gene match: 12. The CDR3 consists of 17 residues. CDR3 residues: CASTQVWDRDSNQPQHF. DNA of the CDR3: TGTGCCAGCACCCAGGTCTGGGACAGAGATAGCAATCAGCCCCAGCATTTT.

The J gene is TRBJ2-7, the V gene TRBV20-1; 7 bases line up with TRBD2. Germline loops: CDR1 DFQATT, CDR2 SNEGSKA (reference sequence). The ends lost 3 bases at V and 3 bases at J; junction bases unmatched: 2. This CDR3 is built from 12 residues. CDR3 loop: CSASTGGYEQYF. The CDR3 DNA reads as TGCAGTGCTAGTACGGGGGGCTACGAGCAGTACTTC.

The V and J genes are TRBV15 and TRBJ2-6, with no clear D. Trimming shortened V by 1 base and J by 0 bases, and 4 bases separated the two germline ends. The CDR3 is made up of 15 amino acids. CDR1 and CDR2 (germline): LNHNV, YYDKDF (reference sequence). The CDR3 DNA reads TGTGCCACCAGCAGAGCAGACTCTGGGGCCAACGTCCTGACTTTC. It is translated as CATSRADSGANVLTF.

The chain is built from TRBV5-1 and TRBJ2-3, with 9 bases fitting TRBD2. This CDR3 has 14 amino acids. With 2 bases clipped from V and 4 bases from J, the junction kept 2 bases outside the gene matches. CDR1 is SGHRS, CDR2 YFSETQ, per germline. As DNA, the CDR3 is TGCGCCAGCAGCTTCGGGACTAGCCCAGATACGCAGTATTTT. This sequence encodes CASSFGTSPDTQYF.